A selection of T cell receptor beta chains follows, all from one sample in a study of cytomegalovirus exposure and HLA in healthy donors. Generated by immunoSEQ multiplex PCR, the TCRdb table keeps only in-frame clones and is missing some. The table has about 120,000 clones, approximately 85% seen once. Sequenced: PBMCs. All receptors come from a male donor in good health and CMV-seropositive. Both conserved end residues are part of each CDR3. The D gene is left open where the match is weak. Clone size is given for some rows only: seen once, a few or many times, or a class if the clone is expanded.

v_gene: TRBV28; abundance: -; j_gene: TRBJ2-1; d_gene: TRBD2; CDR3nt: TGTGCCAGCAGTTCAGCTAGCGGGAGTCTTCACTCCTACAATGAGCAGTTCTTC; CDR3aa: CASSSASGSLHSYNEQFF
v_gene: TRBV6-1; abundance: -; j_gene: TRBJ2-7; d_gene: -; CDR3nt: TGTGCCAGCAGCCCCAGGGTTAGCTCCTACGAGCAGTACTTC; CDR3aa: CASSPRVSSYEQYF
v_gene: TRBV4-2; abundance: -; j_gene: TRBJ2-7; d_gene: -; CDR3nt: TGTGCCAGCAGCCAAGACCTCTCCTACGAGCAGTACTTC; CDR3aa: CASSQDLSYEQYF
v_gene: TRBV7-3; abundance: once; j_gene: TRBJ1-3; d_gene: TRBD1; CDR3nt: TGTGCCAGCAGCTCGGGACAGAACACCATATATTTT; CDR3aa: CASSSGQNTIYF
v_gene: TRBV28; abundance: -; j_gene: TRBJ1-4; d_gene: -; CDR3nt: TGTGCCAGCAGTTTATGGGGGGGAGAGGGTGAAAAACTGTTTTTT; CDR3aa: CASSLWGGEGEKLFF
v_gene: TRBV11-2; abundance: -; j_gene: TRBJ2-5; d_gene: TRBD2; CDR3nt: TGTGCCAGCAGCTCCCCGGGGACTAGCGGTTTTGGGACCCAGTACTTC; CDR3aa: CASSSPGTSGFGTQYF
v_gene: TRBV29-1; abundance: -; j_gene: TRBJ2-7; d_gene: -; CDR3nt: TGCAGCGTTGTAACAGGGTCCTCCTACGAGCAGTACTTC; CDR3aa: CSVVTGSSYEQYF
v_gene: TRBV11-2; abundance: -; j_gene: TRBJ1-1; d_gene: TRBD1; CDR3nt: TGTGCCAGCAGCTTAAGACAGGGTAGGAGCACTGAAGCTTTCTTT; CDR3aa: CASSLRQGRSTEAFF
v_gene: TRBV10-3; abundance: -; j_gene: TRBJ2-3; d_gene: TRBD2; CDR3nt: TGTGCCATCAGTGCTAGCGGGGATACAGATACGCAGTATTTT; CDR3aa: CAISASGDTDTQYF
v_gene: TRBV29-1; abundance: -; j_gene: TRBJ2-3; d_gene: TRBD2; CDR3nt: TGCAGCGTCCCCGAAACTAGCGGGTCCCCGGATACGCAGTATTTT; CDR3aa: CSVPETSGSPDTQYF
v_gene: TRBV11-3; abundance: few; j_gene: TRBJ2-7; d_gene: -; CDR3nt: TGTGCCAGCAGCTTAGATCAGAACTCCTACGAGCAGTACTTC; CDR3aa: CASSLDQNSYEQYF
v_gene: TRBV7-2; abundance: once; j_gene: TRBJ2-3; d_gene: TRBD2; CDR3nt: TGTGCCAGCAGCCCCACGGGACTAGCGACAGATACGCAGTATTTT; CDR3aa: CASSPTGLATDTQYF
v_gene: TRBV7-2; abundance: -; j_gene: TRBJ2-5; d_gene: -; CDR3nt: TGTGCCAGCAGCCCGCGGACACTCCTGAGGGAGACCCAGTACTTC; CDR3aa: CASSPRTLLRETQYF
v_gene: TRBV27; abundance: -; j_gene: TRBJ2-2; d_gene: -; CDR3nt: TGTGCCAGCAAACAAGGCGAGGGCCGGAACACCGGGGAGCTGTTTTTT; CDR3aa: CASKQGEGRNTGELFF
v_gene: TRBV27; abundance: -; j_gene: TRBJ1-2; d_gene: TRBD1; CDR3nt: TGTGCCAGCAGTTTTAGGGTCCAGACAGGGAAAAGTAGCTACACCTTC; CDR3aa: CASSFRVQTGKSSYTF
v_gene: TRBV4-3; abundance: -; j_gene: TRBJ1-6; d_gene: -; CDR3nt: TGCGCCAGCAGCCAAGATTGGGGGGTATGGGGTAATTCACCCCTCCACTTT; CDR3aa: CASSQDWGVWGNSPLHF
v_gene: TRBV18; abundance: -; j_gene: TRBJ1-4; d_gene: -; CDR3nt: TGTGCCAGCTCACCTGTCGGACAGAACTATGAAAAACTGTTTTTT; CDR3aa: CASSPVGQNYEKLFF
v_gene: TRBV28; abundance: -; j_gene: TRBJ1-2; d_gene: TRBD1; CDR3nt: TGTGCCAGCATCCCGGACAGGGTGGGCGGCTACACCTTC; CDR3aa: CASIPDRVGGYTF
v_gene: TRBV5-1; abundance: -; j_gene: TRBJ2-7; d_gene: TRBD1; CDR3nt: TGCGCCAGCAGCCCACAGGGGAGCTACGAGCAGTACTTC; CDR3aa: CASSPQGSYEQYF
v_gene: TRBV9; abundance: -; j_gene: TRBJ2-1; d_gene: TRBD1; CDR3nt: TGTGCCAGCAGCGTAGGGGACAGGGGGCGTAATGAGCAGTTCTTC; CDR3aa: CASSVGDRGRNEQFF